The T cell receptor (beta chain) described here comes from a study of T cell responses to AZD1222 COVID-19 vaccine. Points from the study as a whole: Seropositive AZD1222 recipients at baseline numbered only 6 or 7.

The V gene's germline CDR1 is GTSNPN and CDR2 SVGIG (reference sequence). The ends lost 4 bases at V and 1 base at J; junction bases unmatched: 6. This CDR3 region has 14 residues. Second-dose recipients at about 4 or about 12 weeks were treated as one pooled group. Generated by immunoSEQ multiplex PCR, the TCRdb table keeps only in-frame clones and is missing some. The repertoire consists of tens of thousands of clones, with roughly 87% occurring once and the leading ten covering about 28%. Points on this clone: The target antigen is unknown.

The chain employs TRBV30 and TRBJ1-1; 7 bases map to TRBD1. Sequenced here: peripheral blood, sampled 28 days after the second AZD1222 dose. The sequence was collected from an adult who received the AZD1222 COVID-19 vaccine. CDR3: CAWNTGTENTEAFF. CDR3 DNA: TGTGCCTGGAATACCGGGACAGAGAACACTGAAGCTTTCTTT.